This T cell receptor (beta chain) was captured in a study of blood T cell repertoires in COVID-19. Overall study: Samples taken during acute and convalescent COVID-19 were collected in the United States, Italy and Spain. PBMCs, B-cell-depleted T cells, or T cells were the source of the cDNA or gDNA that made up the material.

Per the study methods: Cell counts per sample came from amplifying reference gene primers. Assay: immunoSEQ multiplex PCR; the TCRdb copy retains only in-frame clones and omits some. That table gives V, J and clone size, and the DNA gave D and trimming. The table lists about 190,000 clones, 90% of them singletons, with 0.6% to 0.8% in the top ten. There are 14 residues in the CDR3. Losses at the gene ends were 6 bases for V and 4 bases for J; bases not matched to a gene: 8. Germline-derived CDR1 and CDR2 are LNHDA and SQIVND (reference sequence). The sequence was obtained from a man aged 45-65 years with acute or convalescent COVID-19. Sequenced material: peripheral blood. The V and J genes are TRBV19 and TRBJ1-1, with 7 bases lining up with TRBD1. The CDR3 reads CASRRGRERTEAFF. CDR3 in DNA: TGTGCCAGTAGAAGGGGGCGAGAACGCACTGAAGCTTTCTTT.